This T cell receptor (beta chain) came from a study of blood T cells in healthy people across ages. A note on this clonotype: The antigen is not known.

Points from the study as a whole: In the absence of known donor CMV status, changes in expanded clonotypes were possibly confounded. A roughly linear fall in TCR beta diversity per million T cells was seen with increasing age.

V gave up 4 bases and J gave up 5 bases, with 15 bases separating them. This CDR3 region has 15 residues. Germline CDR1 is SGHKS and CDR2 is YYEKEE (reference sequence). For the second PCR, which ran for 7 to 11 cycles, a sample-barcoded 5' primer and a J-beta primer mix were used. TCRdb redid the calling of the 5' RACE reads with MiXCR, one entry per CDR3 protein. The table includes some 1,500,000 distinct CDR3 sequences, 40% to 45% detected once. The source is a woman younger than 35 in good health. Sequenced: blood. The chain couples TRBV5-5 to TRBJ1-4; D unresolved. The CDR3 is CASSPVNMVNEKLFF. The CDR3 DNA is TGTGCCAGCAGCCCCGTTAACATGGTAAATGAAAAACTGTTTTTT.